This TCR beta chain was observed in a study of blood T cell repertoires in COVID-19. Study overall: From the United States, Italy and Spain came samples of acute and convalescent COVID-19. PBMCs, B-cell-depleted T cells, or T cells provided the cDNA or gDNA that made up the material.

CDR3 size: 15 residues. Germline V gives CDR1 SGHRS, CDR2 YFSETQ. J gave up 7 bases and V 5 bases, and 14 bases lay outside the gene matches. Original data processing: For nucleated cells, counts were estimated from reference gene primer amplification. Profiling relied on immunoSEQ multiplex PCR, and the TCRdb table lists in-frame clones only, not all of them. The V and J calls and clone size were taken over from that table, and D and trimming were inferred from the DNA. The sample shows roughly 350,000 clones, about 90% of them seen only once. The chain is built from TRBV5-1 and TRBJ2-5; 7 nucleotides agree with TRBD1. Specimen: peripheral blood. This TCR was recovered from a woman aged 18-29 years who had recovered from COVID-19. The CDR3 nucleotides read TGCGCCAGCAGTCCTACACAGGGGCAAGGGGGGACCCAGTACTTC. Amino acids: CASSPTQGQGGTQYF.